Each of the 22 T cell receptor beta chains below was sequenced from the same sample in a study of blood T cells in healthy people across ages. Using a J-beta primer mix together with a sample-barcoded 5' primer, a second PCR was run for roughly 6 to 12 cycles. Each CDR3 protein is one row after TCRdb ran MiXCR on the 5' RACE reads. The table shows 600,000 to 900,000 distinct CDR3 sequences, with 25% to 30% occurring only once. These data were also filed under a second study, of T cells of mothers and their children.

The sequencing sample was made of blood. These receptors all come from a boy between 10 and 17 years old in good health.

This clonotype was found a few times. V gene TRBV24-1 combines with J gene TRBJ2-1; D is unclear. V lost 3 bases, J lost 6 bases, and 11 bases lay in between. The CDR3 loop spans 14 amino acids. The germline gives CDR1 KGHDR, CDR2 SFDVKD. CDR3 bases: TGTGCCACCAGTGATCTGCCAGTGGCCAATGAGCAGTTCTTC. Translating it yields CATSDLPVANEQFF.

The chain has TRBV27 and TRBJ2-1; possible D gene TRBD2, 6 bases. This CDR3 comprises 14 residues. Trimming took off 5 bases at V and 3 bases at J, with 11 bases between the two ends. The germline gives CDR1 MNHEY, CDR2 SMNVEV (reference sequence). Written as DNA, the CDR3 is TGTGCCAGCAGTGTGGGACTGCACTACAATGAGCAGTTCTTC. Amino acid sequence: CASSVGLHYNEQFF.

This sequence joins TRBV27 and TRBJ2-3; D is tentatively TRBD1 or TRBD2 (5 bases each). The germline V gene has CDR1 MNHEY and CDR2 SMNVEV (reference sequence). Trimming removed 4 bases from V and 2 bases from J, with 16 bases in between. The CDR3 has 16 residues. This CDR3 is CASSWGLRPDTDTQYF. Here the CDR3 DNA reads TGTGCCAGCAGTTGGGGGTTACGCCCCGACACAGATACGCAGTATTTT.

This chain connects TRBV5-1 to TRBJ2-5; 7 nucleotides align to TRBD1. The CDR3 extends over 14 amino acids. From germline, CDR1 is SGHRS and CDR2 YFSETQ. Trimming removed 5 bases from V and 6 bases from J; junction bases left unmatched: 10. The CDR3 reads CASSYGTVEKTQYF. CDR3 DNA: TGCGCCAGCAGTTACGGGACAGTTGAAAAGACCCAGTACTTC.

The chain links TRBV30 to TRBJ1-1, with 7 bases fitting TRBD1. V shed 1 base, J shed 6 bases, and the junction held 14 bases outside the gene matches. The CDR3 contains 16 residues. Per germline, CDR1 GTSNPN and CDR2 SVGIG (reference sequence). CDR3 nucleotide sequence: TGTGCCTGGAGTGGCCCTCCGACAGGGCCGGGGGCTGAAGCTTTCTTT. It yields the protein CAWSGPPTGPGAEAFF.

V is TRBV18 and J is TRBJ1-3, with D possibly matching TRBD1 (5 bases). The V gene's germline CDR1 is KGHSH and CDR2 LQKENI. CDR3 length equals 16 residues. V lost 5 bases and J lost 2, with 16 bases in between. In DNA, the CDR3 is TGTGCCAGCTCATCCAGGGAGCTACCGGCTGGAAACACCATATATTTT. Protein: CASSSRELPAGNTIYF. Together with reference TRBV18 and TRBJ1-3, the CDR3 gives the full variable domain: NAGVMQNPRHLVRRRGQEARLRCSPMKGHSHVYWYRQLPEEGLKFMVYLQKENIIDESGMPKERFSAEFPKEGPSILRIQQVVRGDSAAYFCASSSRELPAGNTIYFGEGSWLTVV.

The rearrangement links TRBV12-3 or TRBV12-4 to TRBJ2-1, with D hard to call. Between the trimmed V and J ends, which lost 7 bases and 9 bases, there was a span of 28 bases. The length of the CDR3 is 17 residues. CDR3 bases: TGTGCCAGCACACGACCGATCGGACCTACAACCCCCACTGAGCAGTTCTTC. This encodes CASTRPIGPTTPTEQFF.

This clonotype appeared a few times. The chain joins TRBV12-3 or TRBV12-4 to TRBJ1-4, with 7 bases aligning to TRBD1. The CDR3 runs to 14 residues. V was clipped by 6 bases and J by 5 bases; unmatched bases: 6. CDR3 DNA: TGTGCCAGCAGGCTTGACAGGGTAAATGAAAAACTGTTTTTT. It is translated as CASRLDRVNEKLFF.

V usage is TRBV20-1 and J usage is TRBJ2-2; 7 bases are a match to TRBD2. V lost 2 bases and J lost 4; bases outside the gene matches: 4. The CDR3 length is 14 residues. Germline CDR1 and CDR2: DFQATT and SNEGSKA (reference sequence). The CDR3 region has the DNA TGCAGTGCTAGATTCCAGCGGGGCACCGGGGAGCTGTTTTTT. As protein: CSARFQRGTGELFF.

A single count supports this clonotype. A read error may be the cause here, since a much bigger clone is one base away. CDR3: CASSFRGGRPQHF. The DNA for the CDR3 is TGTGCCAGCAGTTTCAGGGGAGGTCGGCCCCAGCATTTT. The chain carries TRBV12-3 or TRBV12-4 and TRBJ1-5; maybe TRBD1 (6 bases). The CDR3 is 13 residues long. V was cut by 3 bases and J by 9 bases, with 12 bases left in between.

The chain employs TRBV5-1 and TRBJ2-5, with 12 bases lining up with TRBD2. Germline V CDR1 and CDR2: SGHRS, YFSETQ. V lost 7 bases to trimming and J lost 1 base; unmatched junction nucleotides: 2. The CDR3 has 14 residues. For the CDR3, the DNA is TGCGCCAGCGGACTAGCGGGGAGCCAAGAGACCCAGTACTTC. This sequence encodes CASGLAGSQETQYF.

This clonotype was counted between two and nine times. The chain links TRBV5-1 to TRBJ2-7, with a possible D match to TRBD2 (7 bases). There are 12 residues in the CDR3. Germline CDR1 and CDR2: SGHRS and YFSETQ. Trimming removed 6 bases at V and 6 bases at J, with 13 bases between. CDR3 DNA sequence: TGCGCCAGCACTCCGGGGGGCCTCGAGCAGTACTTC. This sequence encodes CASTPGGLEQYF.

The CDR3 DNA follows: TGCGCCAGCAGCCAAGATCACGGAGCAGATTCGCCCCGGGATACGCAGTATTTT. Its translation: CASSQDHGADSPRDTQYF. The chain links TRBV4-1 to TRBJ2-3; D is ambiguous. This CDR3 spans 18 amino acids. CDR1 and CDR2 (germline): MGHRA, YSYEKL. Trimming removed 0 bases from V and 6 bases from J, with 22 bases in between.

The chain joins TRBV25-1 to TRBJ1-3; D perhaps matches TRBD1 (5 bases). The CDR3 covers 16 residues. Trimming pared 1 base from V and 5 bases from J, leaving 15 bases between. Germline V gene lookup returns CDR1 MGHDK and CDR2 SYGVNS. CDR3 region: CASSESTAGRRNTIYF. In DNA, the CDR3 is TGTGCCAGCAGTGAATCGACAGCCGGTCGGAGAAACACCATATATTTT. Combining the CDR3 with reference TRBV25-1 and TRBJ1-3 gives the whole variable domain EADIYQTPRYLVIGTGKKITLECSQTMGHDKMYWYQQDPGMELHLIHYSYGVNSTEKGDLSSESTVSRIRTEHFPLTLESARPSHTSQYLCASSESTAGRRNTIYFGEGSWLTVV.

In its sample, this clonotype was seen many times. The chain uses TRBV4-2 and TRBJ2-5; D possibly uses TRBD1 or TRBD2 (5 bases each). From germline, CDR1 is LGHNA and CDR2 YNFKEQ. V was cut by 3 bases and J by 0 bases, with 5 bases left in between. CDR3 length: 13 residues. This CDR3 is CASSQGDQETQYF. In DNA, the CDR3 is TGTGCCAGCAGCCAGGGGGACCAAGAGACCCAGTACTTC.

This clonotype has more than one count but fewer than ten. V usage is TRBV12-5 and J usage is TRBJ1-6; 7 nucleotides align to TRBD1. The germline CDR1 and CDR2 sequences are LGHNT and FRNRAP. The ends lost 5 bases at V and 13 bases at J; junction bases unmatched: 11. There are 14 residues in the CDR3. CDR3 amino acids: CASGIHRGSIPLHF. CDR3 DNA: TGTGCTAGTGGTATTCACAGGGGATCAATCCCCCTCCACTTT.

Comment on this clonotype: Mismatch with germline at one junction end may stem from a read error. V is TRBV12-3 or TRBV12-4 and J is TRBJ2-5; D is unresolved. This CDR3 is built from 13 residues. CDR3 DNA sequence: TGTGCCAGCAGTTTAGGGTTGGGTCGCGGTGTGATCTTC. It encodes CASSLGLGRGVIF.

The chain joins TRBV5-1 to TRBJ2-2; 7 nucleotides align to TRBD2. The CDR3 sequence is 16 residues long. Trimming took 4 bases from V and 2 from J; bases not matched to a gene: 8. Germline CDR1 is SGHRS and CDR2 is YFSETQ. The CDR3 DNA reads as TGCGCCAGCAGCGCTCCGGGACTAACAAACACCGGGGAGCTGTTTTTT. Translation: CASSAPGLTNTGELFF.

This clonotype was observed a few times. This chain connects TRBV7-9 to TRBJ2-7, with D perhaps being TRBD1 or TRBD2 (6 bases each). From germline, CDR1 is SEHNR and CDR2 FQNEAQ (reference sequence). The CDR3 runs 13 residues. The V end was cut by 7 bases, the J end by 1 base, with 11 bases between. This chain's CDR3 is CASTPGASYEQYF. The CDR3 DNA follows: TGTGCCAGCACGCCGGGGGCATCCTACGAGCAGTACTTC. Combining the CDR3 with reference TRBV7-9 and TRBJ2-7 gives the whole variable domain DTGVSQNPRHKITKRGQNVTFRCDPISEHNRLYWYRQTLGQGPEFLTYFQNEAQLEKSRLLSDRFSAERPKGSFSTLEIQRTEQGDSAMYLCASTPGASYEQYFGPGTRLTVT.

This clonotype was detected only a few times. V is TRBV12-3 or TRBV12-4 and J is TRBJ1-2; TRBD1 is a possible D gene (5 bases). The CDR3 spans 13 residues. The V end lost 6 bases, the J end lost 8 bases, and 16 bases lay between the germline ends. The chain's CDR3 is CASSRAVLGGYTF. The DNA for the CDR3 is TGTGCCAGCAGCAGGGCGGTTCTGGGCGGCTACACCTTC.

In its sample, this clonotype was seen many times. The chain recombines TRBV7-9 with TRBJ2-7; 9 bases are shared with TRBD2. The CDR3 contains 17 residues. Germline CDR1 is SEHNR and CDR2 is FQNEAQ (reference sequence). With 5 bases clipped from V and 7 bases from J, the junction kept 18 bases outside the gene matches. DNA for the CDR3: TGTGCCAGCAGCCCCTTATCAGCGGGGGGCTCCAGGGCTGAGCAGTACTTC. Protein: CASSPLSAGGSRAEQYF. Using reference TRBV7-9 and TRBJ2-7 for the parts outside the CDR3, the full variable domain is DTGVSQNPRHKITKRGQNVTFRCDPISEHNRLYWYRQTLGQGPEFLTYFQNEAQLEKSRLLSDRFSAERPKGSFSTLEIQRTEQGDSAMYLCASSPLSAGGSRAEQYFGPGTRLTVT.

This clonotype was seen a few times. The chain has TRBV12-3 or TRBV12-4 and TRBJ2-4; D perhaps matches TRBD2 (5 bases). Trimming shortened V by 6 bases and J by 0 bases, and 12 bases separated the two germline ends. The CDR3 runs 15 residues. In nucleotides, the CDR3 is TGTGCCAGCAGCCCGAGCGGTAAAGCCAAAAACATTCAGTACTTC. This gives the protein CASSPSGKAKNIQYF.